Below, 27 T cell receptor beta chains from the same sample are listed, as sequenced in a study of cytomegalovirus exposure and HLA in healthy donors. PCR primers comprised 60 Vbeta and 13 Jbeta primers. Assay used: immunoSEQ multiplex PCR; TCRdb lists only in-frame clones, some missing. The sample gives under 150,000 clones, over 8% of which show up once; less than 2% is in the top ten. The sequenced material came from PBMCs. The source is a male donor in good health and CMV-seronegative.

A note on this clone: One junction end disagrees with the germline gene, perhaps due to a read error. The rearrangement links TRBV7-7 to TRBJ1-1, with D perhaps TRBD1 (5 bases). Germline-derived CDR1 and CDR2 are SSHAT and FNYEAQ (reference sequence). The CDR3 totals 13 residues. CDR3 loop: CASSLDRNTEAFF. The DNA for the CDR3 is TGTGCTAGCAGCTTAGACAGGAACACTGAAGCTTTCTTT.

V is TRBV2 and J is TRBJ2-4, with 12 nucleotides matching TRBD2. Germline-derived CDR1 and CDR2 are SNHLY and FYNNEI. CDR3 size: 19 residues. Trimming removed 6 bases from V and 0 bases from J; junction bases left unmatched: 12. The chain's CDR3 is CASSTTSGREGVAKNIQYF. DNA of the CDR3: TGTGCCAGCAGCACGACTAGCGGGAGAGAGGGGGTAGCCAAAAACATTCAGTACTTC. Full variable domain (rest looked up from reference TRBV2 and TRBJ2-4): EPEVTQTPSHQVTQMGQEVILRCVPISNHLYFYWYRQILGQKVEFLVSFYNNEISEKSEIFDDQFSVERPDGSNFTLKIRSTKLEDSAMYFCASSTTSGREGVAKNIQYFGAGTRLSVL.

The chain couples TRBV6-1 to TRBJ2-5; 7 nucleotides agree with TRBD1. The CDR3 sequence is 16 residues long. Germline assignment: CDR1 MNHNS and CDR2 SASEGT. V shed 0 bases and J 5 bases; nucleotides not matched to a gene: 9. This chain's CDR3 is CASSEASGGLWETQYF. The CDR3 DNA reads as TGTGCCAGCAGTGAAGCATCAGGGGGATTGTGGGAGACCCAGTACTTC.

The chain combines TRBV5-1 with TRBJ1-6; TRBD1 agrees at 10 bases. CDR3 length: 16 residues. Germline V gives CDR1 SGHRS, CDR2 YFSETQ. The V gene end was trimmed by 0 bases and the J gene end by 6 bases; junction bases not matched to a gene: 3. Here the CDR3 reads CASSLEGTGVNSPLHF. CDR3 coding DNA: TGCGCCAGCAGCTTGGAAGGGACAGGGGTTAATTCACCCCTCCACTTT.

This sequence joins TRBV5-1 and TRBJ1-1; the D gene is possibly TRBD1 (5 bases). Per germline, CDR1 SGHRS and CDR2 YFSETQ. V was trimmed by 4 bases and J by 0 bases, leaving 22 bases between them. The CDR3 runs to 18 residues. CDR3 DNA sequence: TGCGCCAGCAGCCCCGACCGCGGGACGCAAGAAATGAACACTGAAGCTTTCTTT. It yields the protein CASSPDRGTQEMNTEAFF.

This clone was seen more than once but under ten times. CDR3 in DNA: TGTGCCAGCAGTGCGAGACTAGGTTTTCAAGAGACCCAGTACTTC. Translation: CASSARLGFQETQYF. The chain uses TRBV2 and TRBJ2-5; maybe TRBD2 (6 bases). The V gene's germline CDR1 is SNHLY and CDR2 FYNNEI. Between the trimmed V and J ends, which lost 4 bases and 2 bases, there was a span of 14 bases. The CDR3 consists of 15 residues.

This clone has a handful of counts. The chain recombines TRBV23-1 with TRBJ2-5; TRBD1 matches at 9 bases. TRBV23-1 counts as an open reading frame of uncertain function. The CDR3 has 16 amino acids. With V trimmed by 0 bases and J by 6 bases, 8 bases remained unmatched. The CDR3 region has the DNA TGCGCCAGCAGTCAATCCGAAACAGGGGGCTGGAAGACCCAGTACTTC. It specifies CASSQSETGGWKTQYF.

This clone was picked up a small number of times. The chain combines TRBV7-2 with TRBJ1-3; D remains unclear. The CDR3 contains 15 residues. The V and J ends lost 3 bases and 3 bases respectively, with 12 bases between them. The germline V gene has CDR1 SGHTA and CDR2 FQGNSA. The CDR3 spells CASSLFQESGNTIYF. For the CDR3, the DNA is TGTGCCAGCAGCTTGTTTCAGGAAAGTGGAAACACCATATATTTT. Drawing the rest from reference TRBV7-2 and TRBJ1-3, the complete variable domain is GAGVSQSPSNKVTEKGKDVELRCDPISGHTALYWYRQSLGQGLEFLIYFQGNSAPDKSGLPSDRFSAERTGGSVSTLTIQRTQQEDSAVYLCASSLFQESGNTIYFGEGSWLTVV.

V is TRBV5-4 and J is TRBJ2-5; 10 bases are a match to TRBD2. With 3 bases clipped from V and 1 base from J, the junction kept 6 bases outside the gene matches. In germline, CDR1 is SGHNT, CDR2 YYREEE (reference sequence). The CDR3 length is 16 residues. The CDR3 coding sequence is TGTGCCAGCAGCTCCCGGACTAGCGGACGCCAAGAGACCCAGTACTTC. Translation: CASSSRTSGRQETQYF.

This clone showed up just a few times. This sequence joins TRBV7-9 and TRBJ2-1; 7 bases align to TRBD2. Germline V gene data show CDR1 as SEHNR and CDR2 as FQNEAQ (reference sequence). The CDR3 runs to 15 residues. V shed 5 bases and J 0 bases; nucleotides not matched to a gene: 4. The CDR3 region has the DNA TGTGCCAGCAGCCCGAGCGGGGTCTCCTACAATGAGCAGTTCTTC. It specifies CASSPSGVSYNEQFF.

The rearrangement joins TRBV19 to TRBJ1-5; TRBD1 matches at 8 bases. V trimming: 11 bases; J trimming: 6 bases; junction bases outside the gene matches: 9. Germline loops: CDR1 LNHDA, CDR2 SQIVND (reference sequence). The CDR3 length is 13 residues. The CDR3 spells CAGATGVGQPQHF. CDR3 coding DNA: TGTGCCGGGGCGACAGGGGTGGGTCAGCCCCAGCATTTT.

This clone was counted between two and nine times. The genes are TRBV5-6 and TRBJ2-1; 8 bases align to TRBD1. J was trimmed by 2 bases and V by 3 bases; bases with no gene match: 4. This CDR3 is built from 15 residues. The germline gives CDR1 SGHDT, CDR2 YYEEEE. The CDR3 loop reads CASSSDRGPYNEQFF. The CDR3 region has the DNA TGTGCCAGCAGCTCTGACAGGGGACCCTACAATGAGCAGTTCTTC.

Of note for this clone: A read error may account for a junction end that differs from germline. The chain combines TRBV4-2 with TRBJ2-1, with D possibly matching TRBD2 (5 bases). The CDR3 covers 14 residues. The germline V gene encodes CDR1 LGHNA and CDR2 YNFKEQ. In DNA form, the CDR3 reads TGTGCCAGCAGCCAAGATAGCGCTTACAAGGAGCAGTTCTTC. Protein: CASSQDSAYKEQFF.

This rearrangement joins TRBV5-1 to TRBJ1-2; possibly TRBD1 for D (6 bases). V lost 0 bases, J lost 2 bases, and 11 bases lay in between. The CDR3 length is 15 residues. In germline, CDR1 is SGHRS, CDR2 YFSETQ. CDR3 protein: CASSLVGAPNYGYTF. In DNA form, the CDR3 reads TGCGCCAGCAGCTTGGTGGGGGCCCCGAACTATGGCTACACCTTC.

This clone was seen only a few times. V usage is TRBV12-5 and J usage is TRBJ1-1; TRBD1 aligns across 9 bases. There are 12 residues in the CDR3. V lost 5 bases to trimming and J lost 11 bases; unmatched junction nucleotides: 6. The germline V gene has CDR1 LGHNT and CDR2 FRNRAP. CDR3: CASGPGTGSAFF. The CDR3 DNA is TGTGCTAGTGGTCCGGGGACAGGGAGCGCTTTCTTT.

The J gene is TRBJ2-1, the V gene TRBV5-4; D may be TRBD1 (6 bases). V shed 4 bases and J shed 7 bases, with 15 bases lying between them. CDR3 length: 14 residues. The germline CDR1 and CDR2 sequences are SGHNT and YYREEE (reference sequence). CDR3 DNA sequence: TGTGCCAGCAGCCCCGGACAGCCAGGGAATGAGCAGTTCTTC. Translated: CASSPGQPGNEQFF.

This chain uses TRBV4-3 with TRBJ2-1; 8 bases align to TRBD1. This CDR3 has 17 residues. V lost 1 base to trimming and J lost 6 bases; unmatched junction nucleotides: 11. Germline CDR1 reads LGHNA; CDR2 reads YSLEER. The CDR3 DNA follows: TGCGCCAGCAGCCAAGTCGTTATCAGGGGGCGAGGCAATGAGCAGTTCTTC. Its protein is CASSQVVIRGRGNEQFF.

The V call is TRBV27, the J call TRBJ1-1; maybe TRBD1 (6 bases). Germline V CDR1 and CDR2: MNHEY, SMNVEV (reference sequence). The V gene lost 5 bases and the J gene lost 4 bases, with 11 bases spanning the gap. There are 13 residues in the CDR3. The CDR3 nucleotides read TGTGCCAGCAGTCTACAGGGTCGCACTGAAGCTTTCTTT. This encodes CASSLQGRTEAFF.

This sequence joins TRBV18 and TRBJ1-4, with D maybe TRBD1 (5 bases). V shed 3 bases and J shed 6 bases, with 20 bases lying between them. The germline V gene encodes CDR1 KGHSH and CDR2 LQKENI. This CDR3 region has 17 residues. The CDR3 here is CASSPLGRSGGDEKLFF. In DNA, the CDR3 is TGTGCCAGCTCACCCCTCGGGCGTTCCGGGGGGGATGAAAAACTGTTTTTT. Looking up the rest from reference TRBV18 and TRBJ1-4 gives the full variable domain: NAGVMQNPRHLVRRRGQEARLRCSPMKGHSHVYWYRQLPEEGLKFMVYLQKENIIDESGMPKERFSAEFPKEGPSILRIQQVVRGDSAAYFCASSPLGRSGGDEKLFFGSGTQLSVL.

Notes on this clone: Sequence at one end of the junction differs from germline and may be a read error. This sample includes further DNA sequences coding for the same CDR3. The genes are TRBV28 and TRBJ2-2; 8 bases fit TRBD1. There are 15 residues in the CDR3. Germline CDR1 is MDHEN and CDR2 is SYDVKM. Written as DNA, the CDR3 is TGTGCCAGCAGTCCCACCAGGGGGCACACCGGGGAGCTGTTTTTC. Encoded protein: CASSPTRGHTGELFF.

There are a few counts of this clone. The rearrangement uses TRBV28 and TRBJ2-1; 7 nucleotides line up with TRBD1. The CDR3 totals 16 residues. Germline values: CDR1 MDHEN, CDR2 SYDVKM. The J segment lost 0 bases and the V segment lost 1 base, leaving 3 bases of the junction unmatched. CDR3: CASSLSPGGSYNEQFF. In DNA, the CDR3 is TGTGCCAGCAGTTTATCCCCAGGGGGCTCCTACAATGAGCAGTTCTTC.

In its sample, this clone was seen a few times. This chain connects TRBV6-6 to TRBJ1-2, with D perhaps TRBD1 (5 bases). Trimming removed 5 bases from V and 6 bases from J, with 13 bases in between. Per germline, CDR1 MNHNY and CDR2 SVGAGI (reference sequence). The CDR3 sequence is 13 residues long. CDR3 residues: CASSPTVLHGYTF. The CDR3 nucleotides are TGTGCCAGCAGTCCGACAGTACTACATGGCTACACCTTC.

This chain links TRBV2 with TRBJ2-1, with 7 bases lining up with TRBD2. The CDR3 covers 15 residues. J was trimmed by 4 bases and V by 2 bases; bases with no gene match: 5. Germline CDR1 reads SNHLY; CDR2 reads FYNNEI. The CDR3 region is CASSEMGGSYNEQFF. The CDR3, as DNA: TGTGCCAGCAGTGAAATGGGGGGGAGTTACAATGAGCAGTTCTTC.

The table lists this clone with a few counts. The chain uses TRBV7-3 and TRBJ1-5; 8 positions match TRBD1. Trimming at V came to 5 bases and at J to 5 bases, leaving 2 bases not matched to a gene. This CDR3 is 13 amino acids long. Per the germline V gene, CDR1 is SGHTA and CDR2 is FQGTGA. CDR3 DNA: TGTGCCAGCAGCCTGACAGGGGATCAGCCCCAGCATTTT. Its translation: CASSLTGDQPQHF.

V is TRBV5-4 and J is TRBJ2-7; perhaps TRBD2 as D (5 bases). Germline CDR1 SGHNT, CDR2 YYREEE (reference sequence). Trimming stripped 4 bases from V and 3 bases from J, with 17 bases between. CDR3 size: 15 residues. The CDR3 loop reads CASSPGGLGDYEQYF. In nucleotides, the CDR3 is TGTGCCAGCAGCCCTGGAGGTCTTGGGGACTACGAGCAGTACTTC.

The gene calls are TRBV6-5 and TRBJ1-2; 10 nucleotides align to TRBD1. With V trimmed by 4 bases and J by 6 bases, 5 bases remained unmatched. The CDR3 contains 14 residues. Germline V lookup: CDR1 MNHEY, CDR2 SVGAGI. DNA of the CDR3: TGTGCCAGCAGTTGGCTGACAGGGGGCAATGGCTACACCTTC. Translating it yields CASSWLTGGNGYTF.

V gene TRBV25-1 combines with J gene TRBJ2-2, with TRBD1 matching over 9 bases. Germline V gives CDR1 MGHDK, CDR2 SYGVNS. V was clipped by 10 bases and J by 1 base; unmatched bases: 4. This CDR3 region has 14 residues. The CDR3 sequence is CATKGQGNTGELFF. The CDR3 coding sequence is TGTGCCACCAAGGGACAGGGGAACACCGGGGAGCTGTTTTTT.